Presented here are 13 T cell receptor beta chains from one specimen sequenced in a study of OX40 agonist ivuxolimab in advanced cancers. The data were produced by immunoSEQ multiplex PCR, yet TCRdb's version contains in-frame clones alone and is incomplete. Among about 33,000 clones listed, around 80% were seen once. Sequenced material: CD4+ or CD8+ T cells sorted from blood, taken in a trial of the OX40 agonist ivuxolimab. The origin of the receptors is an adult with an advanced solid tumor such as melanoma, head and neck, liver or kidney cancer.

The CDR3 spells CASSEITGGTGELFF. The CDR3 DNA reads TGTGCCAGCAGTGAAATTACAGGTGGAACCGGGGAGCTGTTTTTT. The V call is TRBV6-1, the J call TRBJ2-2; a possible D gene is TRBD1 (5 bases). The germline gives CDR1 MNHNS, CDR2 SASEGT. V lost 2 bases and J 5 bases, leaving 12 bases between the germline ends. The CDR3 has 15 residues.

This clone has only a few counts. CDR3: CASSLGQGAAEAFF. The DNA of the CDR3 is TGTGCCAGCAGCTTGGGACAGGGAGCGGCTGAAGCTTTCTTT. The chain has TRBV5-4 and TRBJ1-1, with 7 bases fitting TRBD1. CDR1 SGHNT and CDR2 YYREEE come from the germline V gene (reference sequence). The length of the CDR3 is 14 residues. The junction had 5 bases not matched to a gene; V was cut back by 0 bases and J by 6 bases.

CDR3 residues: CASSQERQASYEQYF. In DNA, the CDR3 is TGCGCCAGCAGCCAAGAAAGACAGGCCTCCTACGAGCAGTACTTC. The chain combines TRBV4-1 with TRBJ2-7; perhaps TRBD1 as D (6 bases). CDR3 length: 15 residues. Germline V gene sequence: CDR1 MGHRA, CDR2 YSYEKL. Trimming stripped 0 bases from V and 0 bases from J, with 9 bases between.

The CDR3 is CASSLEAFSGNTIYF. The CDR3 nucleotides read TGTGCCAGCAGCTTGGAAGCTTTCTCTGGAAACACCATATATTTT. The chain combines TRBV5-5 with TRBJ1-3; unclear D gene. Germline lookup yields CDR1 SGHKS and CDR2 YYEKEE (reference sequence). V was pared by 0 bases and J by 0 bases, with 7 bases between. The CDR3 is made up of 15 amino acids. Full variable domain (remainder filled in from reference TRBV5-5 and TRBJ1-3): DAGVTQSPTHLIKTRGQQVTLRCSPISGHKSVSWYQQVLGQGPQFIFQYYEKEERGRGNFPDRFSARQFPNYSSELNVNALLLGDSALYLCASSLEAFSGNTIYFGEGSWLTVV.

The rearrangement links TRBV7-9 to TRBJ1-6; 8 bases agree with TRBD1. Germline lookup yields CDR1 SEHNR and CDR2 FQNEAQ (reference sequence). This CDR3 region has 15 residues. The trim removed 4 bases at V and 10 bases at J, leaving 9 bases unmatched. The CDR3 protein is CASSSDREFGSPLHF. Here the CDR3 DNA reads TGTGCCAGCAGCTCGGACAGGGAGTTTGGCTCACCCCTCCACTTT.

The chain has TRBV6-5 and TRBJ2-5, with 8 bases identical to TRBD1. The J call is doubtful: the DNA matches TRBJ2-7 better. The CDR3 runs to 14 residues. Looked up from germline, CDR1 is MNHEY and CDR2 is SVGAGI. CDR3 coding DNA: TGTGCCAGCAGTTACGGACAGGGAGGCTACGAGCAGTACTTC. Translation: CASSYGQGGYEQYF.

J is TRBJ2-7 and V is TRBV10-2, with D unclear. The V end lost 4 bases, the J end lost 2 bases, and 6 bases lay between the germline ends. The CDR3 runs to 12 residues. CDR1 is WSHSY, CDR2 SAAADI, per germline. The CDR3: CASSALPYEQYF. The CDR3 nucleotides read TGCGCCAGCAGTGCCTTGCCCTACGAGCAGTACTTC.

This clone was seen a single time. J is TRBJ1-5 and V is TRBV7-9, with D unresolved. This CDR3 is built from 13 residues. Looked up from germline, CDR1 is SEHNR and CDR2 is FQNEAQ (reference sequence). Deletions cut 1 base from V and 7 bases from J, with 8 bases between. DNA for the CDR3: TGTGCCAGCAGCTTAGTACCGGGGCAGCCCCAGCATTTT. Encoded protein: CASSLVPGQPQHF.

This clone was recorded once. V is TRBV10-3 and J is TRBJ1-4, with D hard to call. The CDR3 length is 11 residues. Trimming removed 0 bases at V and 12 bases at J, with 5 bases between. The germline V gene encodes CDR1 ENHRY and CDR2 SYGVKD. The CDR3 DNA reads TGTGCCATCAGTGAGTCCCAGCAACTGTTTTTT. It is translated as CAISESQQLFF.

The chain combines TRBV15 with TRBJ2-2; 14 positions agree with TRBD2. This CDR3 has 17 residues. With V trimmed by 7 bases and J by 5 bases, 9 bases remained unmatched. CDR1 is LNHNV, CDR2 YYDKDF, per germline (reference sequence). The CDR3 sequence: CATNKGLAGVGTGELFF. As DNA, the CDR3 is TGTGCCACCAACAAGGGACTAGCGGGGGTAGGGACCGGGGAGCTGTTTTTT.

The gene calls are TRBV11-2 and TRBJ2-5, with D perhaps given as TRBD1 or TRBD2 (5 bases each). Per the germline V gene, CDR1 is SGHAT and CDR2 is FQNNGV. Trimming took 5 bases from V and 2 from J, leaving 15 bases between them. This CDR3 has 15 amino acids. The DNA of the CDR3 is TGTGCCAGCAGCCCAATGGGACGGATACAAGAGACCCAGTACTTC. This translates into CASSPMGRIQETQYF.

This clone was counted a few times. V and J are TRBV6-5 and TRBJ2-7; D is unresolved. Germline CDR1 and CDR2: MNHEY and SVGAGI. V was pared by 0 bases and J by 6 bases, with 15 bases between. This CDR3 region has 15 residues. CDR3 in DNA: TGTGCCAGCAGTTACTCCTCAATGAATCGACTCGAGCAGTACTTC. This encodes CASSYSSMNRLEQYF.

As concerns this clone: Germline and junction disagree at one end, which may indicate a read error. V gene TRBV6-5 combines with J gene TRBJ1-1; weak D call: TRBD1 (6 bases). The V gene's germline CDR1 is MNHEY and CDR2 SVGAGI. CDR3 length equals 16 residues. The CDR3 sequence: CASNYSGAGANTEAFF. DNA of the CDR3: TGTGCCAGCAATTACTCTGGGGCAGGGGCGAACACTGAAGCTTTCTTT.